The subject of this entry is one T cell receptor beta chain. As yet, its antigen is unknown. The data were taken from a study of T cells in Graves' hyperthyroidism and ophthalmopathy. Overall study findings and caveats: The model's output predicted ophthalmopathy at a median of around 6.9 months prior to onset.

The CDR3 loop spans 14 amino acids. V lost 3 bases to trimming and J lost 8 bases, with 14 bases between them. The germline gives CDR1 SGDLS, CDR2 YYNGEE. Amplification of TCR beta CDR3 regions was performed using RNA transcripts as template. Using the HTBI primer set, a first-round RT-PCR was run on the TCR CDR3. TCRdb re-called the multiplex PCR reads with MiXCR, one entry per CDR3 protein. The repertoire holds a few hundred thousand distinct CDR3 sequences, with more than 45% as singletons. Diagnostic assessment was based on clinical symptoms, serum thyroxine and TRAb, thyroid ultrasound and orbital computed tomography.

The source is a woman under 30 with Graves' hyperthyroidism. Specimen: peripheral blood or thyroid tissue (not recorded which). The V gene is TRBV9, the J gene TRBJ1-4; D not resolved. The CDR3 region has the DNA TGTGCCAGCAGCGCCCGGATCCACGACGAAAAACTGTTTTTT. Amino acid sequence: CASSARIHDEKLFF.